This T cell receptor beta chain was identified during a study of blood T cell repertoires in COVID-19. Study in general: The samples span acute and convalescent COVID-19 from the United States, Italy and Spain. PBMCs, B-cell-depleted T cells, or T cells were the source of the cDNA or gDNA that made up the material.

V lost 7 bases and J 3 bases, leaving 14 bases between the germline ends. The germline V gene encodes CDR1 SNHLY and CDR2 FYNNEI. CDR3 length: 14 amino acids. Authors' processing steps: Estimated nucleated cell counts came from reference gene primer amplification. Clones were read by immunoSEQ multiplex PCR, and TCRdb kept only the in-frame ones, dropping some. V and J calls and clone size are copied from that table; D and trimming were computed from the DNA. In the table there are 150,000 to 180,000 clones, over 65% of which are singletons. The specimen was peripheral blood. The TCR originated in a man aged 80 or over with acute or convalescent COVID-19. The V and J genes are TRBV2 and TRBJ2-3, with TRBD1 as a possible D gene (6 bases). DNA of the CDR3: TGTGCCAGCAAACGGGCAGGGGAAACAGATACGCAGTATTTT. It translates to CASKRAGETDTQYF. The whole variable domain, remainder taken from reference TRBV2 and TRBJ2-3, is EPEVTQTPSHQVTQMGQEVILRCVPISNHLYFYWYRQILGQKVEFLVSFYNNEISEKSEIFDDQFSVERPDGSNFTLKIRSTKLEDSAMYFCASKRAGETDTQYFGPGTRLTVL.